These 20 T cell receptor beta chains were sequenced from one sample in a study of T cell responses to AZD1222 COVID-19 vaccine. Profiling relied on immunoSEQ multiplex PCR, and the TCRdb table lists in-frame clones only, not all of them. The sample carries over 150,000 clones, about 91% recorded once. This specimen consisted of peripheral blood, obtained on day 0 of AZD1222 vaccination. The receptors shown here come from an adult in good health.

The J gene is TRBJ1-1, the V gene TRBV19; D is undetermined. V was trimmed by 6 bases and J by 1 base, leaving 9 bases between them. From germline, CDR1 is LNHDA and CDR2 SQIVND (reference sequence). This CDR3 is 13 amino acids long. CDR3 in amino acids: CASSLGPNTEAFF. The CDR3 nucleotides read TGTGCCAGTAGCCTCGGACCGAACACTGAAGCTTTCTTT.

The J gene is TRBJ2-3, the V gene TRBV7-8, with D perhaps TRBD2 (5 bases). V lost 3 bases and J 8 bases, leaving 12 bases between the germline ends. Germline V gene data show CDR1 as SGHVS and CDR2 as FQNEAQ. There are 13 residues in the CDR3. The CDR3 loop is CASSFPRAPTQYF. DNA of the CDR3: TGTGCCAGCAGCTTCCCGCGGGCCCCTACGCAGTATTTT.

The chain joins TRBV4-3 to TRBJ1-6; D is perhaps TRBD1 (6 bases). CDR3 length equals 15 residues. V was pared by 0 bases and J by 10 bases, with 13 bases between. Germline lookup yields CDR1 LGHNA and CDR2 YSLEER. For the CDR3, the DNA is TGCGCCAGCAGCCAAGAGCGTCAGGGGTACTCACCCCTCCACTTT. The encoded protein is CASSQERQGYSPLHF.

This sequence joins TRBV27 and TRBJ1-6; unclear D gene. Germline V gives CDR1 MNHEY, CDR2 SMNVEV (reference sequence). Trimming stripped 2 bases from V and 9 bases from J, with 14 bases between. CDR3 length equals 15 residues. The CDR3 nucleotides are TGTGCCAGCAGTTTAGTGGGGATTCAGAGTTCACCCCTCCACTTT. Translation gives CASSLVGIQSSPLHF.

The chain joins TRBV5-1 to TRBJ1-5; D unclear. This CDR3 is 16 amino acids long. The V and J ends lost 0 bases and 0 bases respectively, with 10 bases between them. Germline CDR1 reads SGHRS; CDR2 reads YFSETQ. CDR3 in amino acids: CASSLEGSYSNQPQHF. Here the CDR3 DNA reads TGCGCCAGCAGCTTGGAAGGCAGCTATAGCAATCAGCCCCAGCATTTT. Looking up the rest from reference TRBV5-1 and TRBJ1-5 gives the full variable domain: KAGVTQTPRYLIKTRGQQVTLSCSPISGHRSVSWYQQTPGQGLQFLFEYFSETQRNKGNFPGRFSGRQFSNSRSEMNVSTLELGDSALYLCASSLEGSYSNQPQHFGDGTRLSIL.

The chain combines TRBV5-6 with TRBJ2-4; a weak D match, TRBD1 (6 bases). In germline, CDR1 is SGHDT, CDR2 YYEEEE. The length of the CDR3 is 17 residues. V shed 0 bases and J shed 1 base, with 14 bases lying between them. The CDR3 protein is CASSLGAGELAKNIQYF. CDR3 coding DNA: TGTGCCAGCAGCTTGGGGGCAGGGGAACTCGCCAAAAACATTCAGTACTTC.

The chain links TRBV5-4 to TRBJ1-1; 8 bases are a match to TRBD1. The V gene's germline CDR1 is SGHNT and CDR2 YYREEE (reference sequence). With 0 bases clipped from V and 3 bases from J, the junction kept 1 base outside the gene matches. The length of the CDR3 is 14 residues. The chain's CDR3 is CASSLDRGDTEAFF. CDR3 DNA: TGTGCCAGCAGCTTGGACAGGGGGGACACTGAAGCTTTCTTT.

This chain joins TRBV28 and TRBJ2-3, with TRBD2 matching 12 bases. V was clipped by 5 bases and J by 0 bases; unmatched bases: 6. CDR1 and CDR2 from the germline V gene are MDHEN and SYDVKM. The CDR3 extends over 17 amino acids. CDR3 nucleotide sequence: TGTGCCAGCAGTGCTAGCGGGAGGGCAGATAGCACAGATACGCAGTATTTT. Residues: CASSASGRADSTDTQYF.

V is TRBV28 and J is TRBJ2-7; 10 bases fit TRBD1. The germline gives CDR1 MDHEN, CDR2 SYDVKM. The J segment lost 6 bases and the V segment lost 6 bases, leaving 14 bases of the junction unmatched. The CDR3 consists of 16 residues. CDR3 nucleotide sequence: TGTGCCAGCAGCCCCCAAGGGACAGGGGTAGGTGGCGAGCAGTACTTC. This translates into CASSPQGTGVGGEQYF.

The chain combines TRBV28 with TRBJ2-7, with 9 bases identical to TRBD2. Trimming at V came to 2 bases and at J to 3 bases, leaving 5 bases not matched to a gene. In germline, CDR1 is MDHEN, CDR2 SYDVKM. CDR3 length: 15 amino acids. The CDR3 here is CASSLQTSGFYEQYF. Written as DNA, the CDR3 is TGTGCCAGCAGTTTACAGACTAGCGGCTTCTACGAGCAGTACTTC.

The genes are TRBV9 and TRBJ1-2; TRBD1 might be the D (5 bases). Trimming pared 3 bases from V and 7 bases from J, leaving 10 bases between. This CDR3 has 12 amino acids. Per the germline V gene, CDR1 is SGDLS and CDR2 is YYNGEE. This CDR3 reads CASSADSRGYTF. The CDR3 DNA follows: TGTGCCAGCAGCGCAGACAGTCGTGGCTACACCTTC.

The genes are TRBV10-2 and TRBJ2-3; no clear D gene. CDR3 length: 14 amino acids. The germline gives CDR1 WSHSY, CDR2 SAAADI. Trimming removed 1 base at V and 2 bases at J, with 7 bases between. The DNA for the CDR3 is TGCGCCAGCAGTGAGTGGGCGTCCACAGATACGCAGTATTTT. It encodes CASSEWASTDTQYF.

The chain combines TRBV12-5 with TRBJ2-1, with no clear D. The CDR3 covers 12 residues. The ends were cut back, 6 bases at V and 8 bases at J, with 11 bases in the middle. Germline-derived CDR1 and CDR2 are LGHNT and FRNRAP. This CDR3 reads CASGRNEDEQFF. DNA of the CDR3: TGTGCTAGTGGCCGAAACGAGGATGAGCAGTTCTTC.

In its sample, this clone was seen once. The CDR3 nucleotides read TGTGCCAGCAATTCAGGGGGATCGTCACCCCTCCACTTT. Translated, it gives CASNSGGSSPLHF. The chain links TRBV12-3 or TRBV12-4 to TRBJ1-6; 7 positions match TRBD1. The CDR3 has 13 amino acids. After removal of 7 bases from V and 10 bases from J, the junction contained 7 bases not matched to a gene.

Details on this clone: The sample holds other DNA sequences that translate to the same CDR3. The CDR3 DNA follows: TGTGCCAGCAGTTATTCCAATCAGCCCCAGCATTTT. This encodes CASSYSNQPQHF. This chain connects TRBV27 to TRBJ1-5, with unresolved D. Germline loops: CDR1 MNHEY, CDR2 SMNVEV (reference sequence). V lost 4 bases, J lost 3 bases, and 4 bases lay in between. CDR3 size: 12 residues.

The genes are TRBV28 and TRBJ1-2, with no clear D. CDR3 size: 13 residues. V lost 1 base to trimming and J lost 4 bases, with 7 bases between them. CDR1 is MDHEN, CDR2 SYDVKM, per germline. CDR3 sequence: CASSLSLSYGYTF. As DNA, the CDR3 is TGTGCCAGCAGTTTATCCCTTTCCTATGGCTACACCTTC.

V gene TRBV6-5 combines with J gene TRBJ2-7; the match to TRBD2 covers 12 bases. Germline CDR1 reads MNHEY; CDR2 reads SVGAGI. V lost 6 bases and J lost 5; bases outside the gene matches: 8. The CDR3 is made up of 15 amino acids. The CDR3 here is CASRLTSGSFDEQYF. CDR3 bases: TGTGCCAGCAGGTTGACTAGCGGGAGCTTCGACGAGCAGTACTTC.

This clone was picked up a small number of times. The rearrangement joins TRBV6-5 to TRBJ1-2; D gene uncertain. The V gene's germline CDR1 is MNHEY and CDR2 SVGAGI. V was trimmed by 5 bases and J by 8 bases, leaving 18 bases between them. The CDR3 runs 14 residues. CDR3 sequence reads: CASSPGFPPSGYTF. The DNA for the CDR3 is TGTGCCAGCAGTCCCGGGTTCCCACCATCGGGCTACACCTTC.

This chain uses TRBV4-1 with TRBJ2-4; TRBD1 agrees at 9 bases. The V gene end was trimmed by 3 bases and the J gene end by 0 bases; junction bases not matched to a gene: 9. The CDR3 length is 18 residues. Looked up from germline, CDR1 is MGHRA and CDR2 is YSYEKL. The CDR3 region has the DNA TGCGCCAGCAGCCACCTTGGACAGGGGTTACTAGCCAAAAACATTCAGTACTTC. Residues: CASSHLGQGLLAKNIQYF.

The V call is TRBV2, the J call TRBJ1-6; 8 bases are a match to TRBD1. The ends lost 3 bases at V and 14 bases at J; junction bases unmatched: 3. The germline gives CDR1 SNHLY, CDR2 FYNNEI. The CDR3 runs to 12 residues. CDR3 DNA: TGTGCCAGCAGTGATCAGGGGGCGACCCTCCACTTT. It specifies CASSDQGATLHF.